The entry below describes one T cell receptor (beta chain). This same CDR3 is encoded by further DNA sequences in the sample. This sample is drawn from a study of shared clonotypes between healthy human individuals. Assay used: immunoSEQ multiplex PCR; TCRdb lists only in-frame clones, some missing. This table holds roughly 2,000,000 clones, approximately 95% found once. V lost 3 bases, J lost 2 bases, and 3 bases stayed unmatched. Germline V gives CDR1 MDHEN, CDR2 SYDVKM. The CDR3 has 14 amino acids. CD45RO-negative, CCR7-selected cells formed the naive CD8 fraction, which excluded terminally differentiated effector memory CD45RA+ cells.

This TCR came from a man aged 18 to 30 in good health. The V call is TRBV28, the J call TRBJ2-7; 8 nucleotides agree with TRBD1. The sequenced sample consisted of naive CD8+ T cells sorted from blood. The CDR3: CASSFQGATYEQYF. CDR3 DNA sequence: TGTGCCAGCAGTTTCCAGGGGGCTACCTACGAGCAGTACTTC.